The sequence of this TCR beta chain was determined in a study of OX40 agonist ivuxolimab in advanced cancers. Across the study: The study reported partial responses in three patients: one hepatocellular carcinoma, two cutaneous melanoma.

Only in-frame clones appear in the TCRdb table, and some are missing; sequencing was by immunoSEQ multiplex PCR. The table records around 86,000 clones, about 88% of them present only once. Germline V gene lookup returns CDR1 MNHEY and CDR2 SVGAGI. Deletions cut 0 bases from V and 1 base from J, with 9 bases between. The CDR3 runs to 15 residues. The sequence was collected from an adult with an advanced solid tumor such as melanoma, head and neck, liver or kidney cancer. Sequences were derived from CD4+ or CD8+ T cells sorted from blood, sampled in a trial of the OX40 agonist ivuxolimab. The V and J genes are TRBV6-5 and TRBJ1-1, with D unclear. The CDR3 region has the DNA TGTGCCAGCAGTTACTCGAGACGGACGAACACTGAAGCTTTCTTT. Its protein is CASSYSRRTNTEAFF.